This paragraph reports one TCR beta chain. What it recognizes is unknown. Profiling relied on immunoSEQ multiplex PCR, and the TCRdb table lists in-frame clones only, not all of them. The sample includes roughly 120,000 clones, around three quarters of them seen just once. Stated time point: week 11, during vaccination. Every vaccination contained 300 ug of the mutant IDH1 20-mer peptide and was paired with topical imiquimod. The record originates from a study of a mutant IDH1 vaccine in newly diagnosed glioma. Study context: Receipt of radiotherapy, temozolomide, or both preceded the study, and most received both. General study findings and limits: No link was apparently found between pseudoprogression and changes in top peripheral T cell clonotypes.

Trimming took 4 bases from V and 3 from J; bases not matched to a gene: 3. Germline assignment: CDR1 ENHRY and CDR2 SYGVKD. The CDR3 totals 14 residues. The sequencing used PBMCs, collected from a glioma patient whose treatment included an IDH1 peptide vaccine. This clonotype was obtained from a man aged 35-49 years with glioma. The J gene is TRBJ2-7, the V gene TRBV10-3; 10 nucleotides agree with TRBD2. The CDR3 DNA reads as TGTGCCATCAGTGCCTTAGCGGGAGGCTACGAGCAGTACTTC. This encodes CAISALAGGYEQYF.